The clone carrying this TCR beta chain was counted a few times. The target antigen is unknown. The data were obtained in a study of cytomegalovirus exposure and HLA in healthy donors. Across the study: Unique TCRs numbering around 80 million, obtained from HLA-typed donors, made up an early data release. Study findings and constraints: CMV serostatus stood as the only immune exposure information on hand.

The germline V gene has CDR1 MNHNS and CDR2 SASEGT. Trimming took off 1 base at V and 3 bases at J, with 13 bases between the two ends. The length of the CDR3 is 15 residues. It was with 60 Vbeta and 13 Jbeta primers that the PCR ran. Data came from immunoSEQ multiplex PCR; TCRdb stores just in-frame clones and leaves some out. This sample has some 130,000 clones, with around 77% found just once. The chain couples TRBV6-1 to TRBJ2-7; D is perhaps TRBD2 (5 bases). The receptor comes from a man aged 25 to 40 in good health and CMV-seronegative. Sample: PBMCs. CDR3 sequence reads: CASSEETRVDYEQYF. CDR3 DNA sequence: TGTGCCAGCAGTGAAGAAACTAGAGTGGACTACGAGCAGTACTTC.